A single sample gave rise to the 12 T cell receptor beta chains below, sequenced in a study of blood T cell repertoires in COVID-19. Repertoires were generated with immunoSEQ multiplex PCR, while TCRdb's copy carries only in-frame clones and drops some. Of 150,000 or so clones detected, about 81% appear once; the ten largest clones hold roughly 19%. The specimen was peripheral blood. All receptors derive from a woman of 80 years or more with acute or convalescent COVID-19.

This chain uses TRBV5-8 with TRBJ1-1; 8 bases are a match to TRBD1. Germline trimming cut 0 bases from V and 5 bases from J; bases unmatched to any gene: 6. The CDR3 is made up of 15 amino acids. Germline CDR1 is SGHTS and CDR2 is YDEGEE. CDR3 loop: CASSLGPQGATEAFF. CDR3 bases: TGTGCCAGCAGCTTGGGGCCTCAGGGGGCTACTGAAGCTTTCTTT.

V and J are TRBV7-2 and TRBJ2-3; perhaps TRBD2 as D (5 bases). Germline V gene sequence: CDR1 SGHTA, CDR2 FQGNSA. This CDR3 is built from 14 residues. Trimming stripped 4 bases from V and 4 bases from J, with 12 bases between. CDR3 region: CASSSSKVADTQYF. As DNA, the CDR3 is TGTGCCAGCAGCTCTAGCAAGGTGGCAGATACGCAGTATTTT.

The genes are TRBV5-5 and TRBJ2-5; 8 bases align to TRBD2. V shed 5 bases, J shed 5 bases, and the junction held 17 bases outside the gene matches. This CDR3 spans 17 amino acids. The germline V gene encodes CDR1 SGHKS and CDR2 YYEKEE (reference sequence). The CDR3 DNA reads as TGTGCCAGCAGAAATGCACCCACGGGAGGGCCGAGGGAGACCCAGTACTTC. Protein product: CASRNAPTGGPRETQYF.

The chain combines TRBV4-2 with TRBJ2-5, with 11 bases matching TRBD2. CDR1 is LGHNA and CDR2 is YNFKEQ in the germline V gene. The CDR3 is 17 amino acids. V shed 2 bases and J 2 bases; nucleotides not matched to a gene: 7. The DNA for the CDR3 is TGTGCCAGCAGCCAAAATCCGATAGCGGGGGGGCAAGAGACCCAGTACTTC. It encodes CASSQNPIAGGQETQYF.

The chain combines TRBV27 with TRBJ2-1, with 7 bases identical to TRBD2. CDR1 and CDR2 (germline): MNHEY, SMNVEV (reference sequence). The junction had 6 bases not matched to a gene; V was cut back by 3 bases and J by 4 bases. CDR3 length: 15 residues. The CDR3 sequence: CASSFLDGGYNEQFF. CDR3 bases: TGTGCCAGCAGTTTCCTCGACGGGGGGTACAATGAGCAGTTCTTC.

This clone was observed a single time. V usage is TRBV5-4 and J usage is TRBJ2-6; D perhaps matches TRBD1 (6 bases). Trimming stripped 9 bases from V and 4 bases from J, with 17 bases between. The germline V gene has CDR1 SGHNT and CDR2 YYREEE (reference sequence). The CDR3 spans 15 residues. The DNA for the CDR3 is TGTGCCACCTCAAAGGGGGAACCCGGGGCCAACGTCCTGACTTTC. It yields the protein CATSKGEPGANVLTF.

DNA for the CDR3: TGTGCCATCAGTGAGTCAGTATCGGGGTCCGGAAACACCATATATTTT. Its protein product is CAISESVSGSGNTIYF. V and J are TRBV10-3 and TRBJ1-3; D ambiguous. Per the germline V gene, CDR1 is ENHRY and CDR2 is SYGVKD. The CDR3 contains 16 residues. Trimming shortened V by 0 bases and J by 4 bases, and 13 bases separated the two germline ends.

The chain has TRBV6-5 and TRBJ2-7; 10 bases line up with TRBD1. Germline V lookup: CDR1 MNHEY, CDR2 SVGAGI. This CDR3 has 12 residues. The junction had 3 bases not matched to a gene; V was cut back by 8 bases and J by 5 bases. This CDR3 reads CASSGTGDEQYF. CDR3 in DNA: TGTGCCAGCTCCGGGACAGGGGACGAGCAGTACTTC.

The chain uses TRBV3-1 (or the pseudogene TRBV3-2) and TRBJ2-1; the match to TRBD2 covers 8 bases. CDR1 is LGHDT, CDR2 YNNKEL, per germline (reference sequence). This CDR3 region has 18 residues. Trimming took 1 base from V and 8 from J; bases not matched to a gene: 16. DNA of the CDR3: TGTGCCAGCAGCCAAGTTATGACTTTGCGTAGCGGGATCCATGAGCAGTTCTTC. It encodes CASSQVMTLRSGIHEQFF.

This chain uses TRBV4-1 with TRBJ2-3, with TRBD2 identical over 12 bases. V trimming: 10 bases; J trimming: 4 bases; junction bases outside the gene matches: 6. The CDR3 is 14 amino acids. Germline V gene data show CDR1 as MGHRA and CDR2 as YSYEKL. CDR3 in DNA: TGCGCCACCACTAGCGGGAGGATGGCAGATACGCAGTATTTT. It translates to CATTSGRMADTQYF.

This sequence joins TRBV11-2 and TRBJ2-1; D unclear. V was trimmed by 5 bases and J by 0 bases, leaving 11 bases between them. CDR1 and CDR2 from the germline V gene are SGHAT and FQNNGV. The CDR3 extends over 15 amino acids. The CDR3 here is CASSIRQSSYNEQFF. The CDR3 nucleotides are TGTGCCAGCAGCATACGACAAAGCTCCTACAATGAGCAGTTCTTC. The variable domain in full, completed from reference TRBV11-2 and TRBJ2-1, reads EAGVAQSPRYKIIEKRQSVAFWCNPISGHATLYWYQQILGQGPKLLIQFQNNGVVDDSQLPKDRFSAERLKGVDSTLKIQPAKLEDSAVYLCASSIRQSSYNEQFFGPGTRLTVL.

The V and J genes are TRBV7-9 and TRBJ2-7, with a weak D call TRBD1 (5 bases). The germline V gene has CDR1 SEHNR and CDR2 FQNEAQ (reference sequence). Trimming shortened V by 1 base and J by 6 bases, and 10 bases separated the two germline ends. The CDR3 contains 13 residues. CDR3 loop: CASSLVQALEQYF. CDR3 coding DNA: TGTGCCAGCAGCTTAGTACAGGCACTCGAGCAGTACTTC.